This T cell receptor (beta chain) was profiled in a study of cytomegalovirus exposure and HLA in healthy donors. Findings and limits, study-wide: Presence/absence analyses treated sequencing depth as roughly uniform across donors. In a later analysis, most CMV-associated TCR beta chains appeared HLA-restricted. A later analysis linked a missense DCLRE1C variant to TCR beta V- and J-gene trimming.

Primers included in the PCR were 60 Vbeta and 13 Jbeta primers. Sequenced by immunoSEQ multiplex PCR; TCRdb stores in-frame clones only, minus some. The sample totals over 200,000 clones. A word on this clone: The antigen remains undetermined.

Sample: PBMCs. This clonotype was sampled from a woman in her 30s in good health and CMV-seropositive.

CDR3 loop: CASSLGQANTEAFF. The CDR3 DNA follows: TGTGCCAGCAGTTTAGGGCAGGCGAACACTGAAGCTTTCTTT. V and J are TRBV27 and TRBJ1-1, with no clear D. This CDR3 is 14 amino acids long. V was shortened by 2 bases and J by 1 base, with 8 bases between the two germline ends. From germline, CDR1 is MNHEY and CDR2 SMNVEV (reference sequence).